The entry below gives a single T cell receptor beta chain sequence along with its context. This entry belongs to a study of blood T cell repertoires in COVID-19. Germline values: CDR1 MGHRA, CDR2 YSYEKL. V lost 4 bases to trimming and J lost 5 bases; unmatched junction nucleotides: 24. CDR3 length: 21 residues. Original handling: Reference gene primer amplification gave nucleated cell count estimates. Method: immunoSEQ multiplex PCR; TCRdb's copy keeps in-frame clones and lacks some. For V, J and clone size, that table is used; D and trimming come from the DNA. The repertoire includes more than 100,000 clones, around 85% of them detected once, and about 18% sits in the top ten.

Source material: peripheral blood. The sequence derives from a woman of 80 years or more with acute or convalescent COVID-19. The chain recombines TRBV4-1 with TRBJ1-4, with TRBD1 identical over 8 bases. CDR3 sequence: CASSPIGGVRTGNAPNEKLFF. The CDR3, as DNA: TGCGCCAGCAGCCCCATTGGTGGGGTGCGGACAGGGAATGCCCCCAATGAAAAACTGTTTTTT.